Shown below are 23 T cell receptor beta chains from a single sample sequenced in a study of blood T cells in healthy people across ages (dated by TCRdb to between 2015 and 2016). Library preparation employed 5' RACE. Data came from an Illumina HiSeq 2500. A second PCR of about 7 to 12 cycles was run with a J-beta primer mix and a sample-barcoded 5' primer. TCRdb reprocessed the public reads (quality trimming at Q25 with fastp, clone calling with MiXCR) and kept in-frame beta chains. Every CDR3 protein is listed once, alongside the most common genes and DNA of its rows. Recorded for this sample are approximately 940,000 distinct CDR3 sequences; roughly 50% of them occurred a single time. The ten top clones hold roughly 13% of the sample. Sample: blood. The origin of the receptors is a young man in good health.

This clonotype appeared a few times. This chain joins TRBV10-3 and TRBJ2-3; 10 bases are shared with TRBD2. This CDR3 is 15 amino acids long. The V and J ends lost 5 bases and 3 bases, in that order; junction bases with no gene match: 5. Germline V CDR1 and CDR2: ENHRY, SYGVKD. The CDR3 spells CAISLAGEGTDTQYF. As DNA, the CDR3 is TGTGCCATCAGTCTAGCGGGGGAGGGAACAGATACGCAGTATTTT.

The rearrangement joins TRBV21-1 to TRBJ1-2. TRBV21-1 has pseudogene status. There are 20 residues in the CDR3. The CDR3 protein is CASSKFLPLASPLFNYGYTF. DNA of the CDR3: TGTGCCAGCAGCAAATTCCTCCCCCTTGCAAGTCCCCTCTTTAACTATGGCTACACCTTC.

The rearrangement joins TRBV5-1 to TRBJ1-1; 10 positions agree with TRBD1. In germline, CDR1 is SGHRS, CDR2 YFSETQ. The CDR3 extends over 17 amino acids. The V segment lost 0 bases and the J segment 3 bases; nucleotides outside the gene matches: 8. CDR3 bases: TGCGCCAGCAGCTTGGGGACAGGGGGGCGGAGAGACACTGAAGCTTTCTTT. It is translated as CASSLGTGGRRDTEAFF. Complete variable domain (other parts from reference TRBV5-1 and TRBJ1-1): KAGVTQTPRYLIKTRGQQVTLSCSPISGHRSVSWYQQTPGQGLQFLFEYFSETQRNKGNFPGRFSGRQFSNSRSEMNVSTLELGDSALYLCASSLGTGGRRDTEAFFGQGTRLTVV.

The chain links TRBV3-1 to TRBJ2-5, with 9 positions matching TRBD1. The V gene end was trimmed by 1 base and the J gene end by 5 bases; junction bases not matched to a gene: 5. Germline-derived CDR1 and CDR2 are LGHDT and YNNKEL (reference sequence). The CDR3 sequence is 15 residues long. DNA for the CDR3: TGTGCCAGCAGCCAAGGGACAGGGGTTCGGGAGACCCAGTACTTC. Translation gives CASSQGTGVRETQYF.

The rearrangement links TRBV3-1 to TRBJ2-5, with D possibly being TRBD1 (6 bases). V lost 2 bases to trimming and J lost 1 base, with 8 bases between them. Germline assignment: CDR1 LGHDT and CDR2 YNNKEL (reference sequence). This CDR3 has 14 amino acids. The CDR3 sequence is CASSQWDTQETQYF. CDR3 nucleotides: TGTGCCAGCAGCCAATGGGACACCCAAGAGACCCAGTACTTC.

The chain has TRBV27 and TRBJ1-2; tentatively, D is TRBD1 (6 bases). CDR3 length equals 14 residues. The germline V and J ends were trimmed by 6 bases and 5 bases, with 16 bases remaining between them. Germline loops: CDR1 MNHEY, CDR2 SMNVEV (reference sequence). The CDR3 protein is CASRPTQGGYGYTF. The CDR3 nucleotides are TGTGCCAGCAGACCCACACAGGGCGGATATGGCTACACCTTC.

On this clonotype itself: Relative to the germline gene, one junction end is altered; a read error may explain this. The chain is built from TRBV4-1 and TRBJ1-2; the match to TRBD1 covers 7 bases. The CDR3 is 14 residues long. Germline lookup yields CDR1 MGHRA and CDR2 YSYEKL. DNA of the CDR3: TGCGCCAGCAGCGAAGACAGGGAGTCCGATGGCTACACCTTC. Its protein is CASSEDRESDGYTF.

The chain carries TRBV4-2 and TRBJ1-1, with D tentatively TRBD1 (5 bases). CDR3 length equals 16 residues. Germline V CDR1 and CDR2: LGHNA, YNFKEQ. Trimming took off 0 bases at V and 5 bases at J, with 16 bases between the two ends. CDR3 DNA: TGTGCCAGCAGCCAAGACGGAGGGCAGGGAGGTACTGAAGCTTTCTTT. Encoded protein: CASSQDGGQGGTEAFF.

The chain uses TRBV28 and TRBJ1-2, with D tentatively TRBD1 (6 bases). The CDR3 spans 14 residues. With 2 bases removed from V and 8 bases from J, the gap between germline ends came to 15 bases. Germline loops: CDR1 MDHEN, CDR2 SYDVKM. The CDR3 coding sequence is TGTGCCAGCAGTTTAAGTACAGGGAAGGTGGGCTACACCTTC. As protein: CASSLSTGKVGYTF.

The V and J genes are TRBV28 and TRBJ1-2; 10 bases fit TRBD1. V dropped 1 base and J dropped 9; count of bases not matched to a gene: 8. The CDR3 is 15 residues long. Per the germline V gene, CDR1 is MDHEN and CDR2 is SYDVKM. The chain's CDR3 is CASSLSGTGAGSYTF. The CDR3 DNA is TGTGCCAGCAGTTTATCCGGGACAGGGGCTGGTAGCTACACCTTC.

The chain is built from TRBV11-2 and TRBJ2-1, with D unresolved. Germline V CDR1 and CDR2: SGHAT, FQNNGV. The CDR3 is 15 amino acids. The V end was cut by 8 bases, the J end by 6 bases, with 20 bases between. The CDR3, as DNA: TGTGCCAGCGGTCTGGGCCGAGACTCCGTCAATGAGCAGTTCTTC. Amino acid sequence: CASGLGRDSVNEQFF.

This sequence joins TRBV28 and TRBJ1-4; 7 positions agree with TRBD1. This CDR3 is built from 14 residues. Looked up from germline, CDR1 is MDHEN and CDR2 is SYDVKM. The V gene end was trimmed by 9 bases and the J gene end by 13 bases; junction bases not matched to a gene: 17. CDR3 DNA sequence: TGTGCCAGTGGGGGGACAGTCGTTCATAGCGGACTGTTTTTT. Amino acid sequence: CASGGTVVHSGLFF.

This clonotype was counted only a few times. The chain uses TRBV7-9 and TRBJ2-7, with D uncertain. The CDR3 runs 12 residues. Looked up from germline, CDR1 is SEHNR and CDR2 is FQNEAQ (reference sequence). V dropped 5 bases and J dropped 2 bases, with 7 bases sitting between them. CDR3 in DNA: TGTGCCAGCAGCGCCCGGACCTACGAGCAGTACTTC. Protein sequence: CASSARTYEQYF.

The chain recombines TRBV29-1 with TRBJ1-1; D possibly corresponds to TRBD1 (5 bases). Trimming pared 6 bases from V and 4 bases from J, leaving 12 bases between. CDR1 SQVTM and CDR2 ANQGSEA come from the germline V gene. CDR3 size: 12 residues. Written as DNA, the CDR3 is TGCAGCGTCCCCGAGAGGGGCACTGAAGCTTTCTTT. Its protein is CSVPERGTEAFF.

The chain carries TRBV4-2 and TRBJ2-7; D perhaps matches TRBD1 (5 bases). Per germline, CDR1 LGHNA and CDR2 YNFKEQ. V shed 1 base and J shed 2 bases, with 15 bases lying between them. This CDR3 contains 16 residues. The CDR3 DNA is TGTGCCAGCAGCCAAGGGTGGAAGGGGCCCCCCTACGAGCAGTACTTC. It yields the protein CASSQGWKGPPYEQYF.

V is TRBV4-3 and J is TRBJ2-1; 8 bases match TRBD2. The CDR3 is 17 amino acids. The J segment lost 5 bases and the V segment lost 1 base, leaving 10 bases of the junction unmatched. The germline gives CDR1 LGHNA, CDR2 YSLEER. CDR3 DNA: TGCGCCAGCAGCCAAGCGGGAGGGGCGGGACCTCACAATGAGCAGTTCTTC. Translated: CASSQAGGAGPHNEQFF.

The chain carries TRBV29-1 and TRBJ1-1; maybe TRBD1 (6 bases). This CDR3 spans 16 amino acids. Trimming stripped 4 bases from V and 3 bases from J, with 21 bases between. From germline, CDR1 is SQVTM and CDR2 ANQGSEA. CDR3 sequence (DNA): TGCAGCGTTGTGAGGGGGACGGGAAAATTTGACACTGAAGCTTTCTTT. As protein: CSVVRGTGKFDTEAFF.

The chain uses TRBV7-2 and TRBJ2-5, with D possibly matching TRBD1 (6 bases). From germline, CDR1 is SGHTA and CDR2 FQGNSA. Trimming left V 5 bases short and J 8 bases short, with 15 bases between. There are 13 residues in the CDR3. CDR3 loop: CASSPQTTGTQYF. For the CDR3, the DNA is TGTGCCAGCAGCCCCCAGACGACAGGAACCCAGTACTTC.

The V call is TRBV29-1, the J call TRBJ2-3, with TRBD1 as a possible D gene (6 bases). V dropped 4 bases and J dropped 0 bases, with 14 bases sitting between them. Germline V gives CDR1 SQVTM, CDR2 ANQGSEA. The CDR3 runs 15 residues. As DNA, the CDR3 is TGCAGCGTTGTAAGGGGGACACCTAGCACAGATACGCAGTATTTT. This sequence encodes CSVVRGTPSTDTQYF.

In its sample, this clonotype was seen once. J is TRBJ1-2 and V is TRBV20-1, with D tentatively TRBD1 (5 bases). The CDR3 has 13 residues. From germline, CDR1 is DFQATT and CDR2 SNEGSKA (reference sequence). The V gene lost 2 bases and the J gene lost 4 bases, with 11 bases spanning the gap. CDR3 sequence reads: CSARWGSIYGYTF. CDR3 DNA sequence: TGCAGTGCTAGATGGGGCAGTATCTATGGCTACACCTTC.

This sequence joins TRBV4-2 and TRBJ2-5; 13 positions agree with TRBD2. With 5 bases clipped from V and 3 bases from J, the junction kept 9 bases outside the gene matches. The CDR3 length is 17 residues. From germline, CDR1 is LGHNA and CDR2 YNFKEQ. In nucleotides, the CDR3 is TGTGCCAGCAGCGCCACTAGCGGGGGGGCCTTAAAAGAGACCCAGTACTTC. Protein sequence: CASSATSGGALKETQYF.

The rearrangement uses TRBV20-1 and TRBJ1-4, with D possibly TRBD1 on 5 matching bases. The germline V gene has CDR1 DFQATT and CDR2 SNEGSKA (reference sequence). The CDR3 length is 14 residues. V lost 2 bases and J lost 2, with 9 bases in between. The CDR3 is CSARITGTNEKLFF. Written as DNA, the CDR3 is TGCAGTGCTAGAATAACAGGCACTAATGAAAAACTGTTTTTT.

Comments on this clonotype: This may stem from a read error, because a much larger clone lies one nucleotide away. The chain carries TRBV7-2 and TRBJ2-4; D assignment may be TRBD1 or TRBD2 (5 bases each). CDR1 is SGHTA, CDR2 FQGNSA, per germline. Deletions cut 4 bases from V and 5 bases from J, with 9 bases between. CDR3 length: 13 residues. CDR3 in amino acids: CASSSGDENIQYF. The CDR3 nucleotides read TGTGCCAGCAGCTCCGGGGACGAAAACATTCAGTACTTC. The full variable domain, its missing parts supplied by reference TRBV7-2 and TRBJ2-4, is GAGVSQSPSNKVTEKGKDVELRCDPISGHTALYWYRQSLGQGLEFLIYFQGNSAPDKSGLPSDRFSAERTGGSVSTLTIQRTQQEDSAVYLCASSSGDENIQYFGAGTRLSVL.